This passage covers 20 T cell receptor beta chains from one sample sequenced in a study of T cell changes during pregnancy in multiple sclerosis. Sequencing used immunoSEQ multiplex PCR; TCRdb keeps in-frame clones, though not all of them. This sample has approximately 60,000 clones; around nine tenths occur once, and the top ten carry roughly 0.85%. The material was peripheral blood, obtained before pregnancy. Receptor source: a female donor with multiple sclerosis, enrolled in a pregnancy study.

The chain combines TRBV10-3 with TRBJ1-2; a possible D gene is TRBD1 (6 bases). Per the germline V gene, CDR1 is ENHRY and CDR2 is SYGVKD. Trimming stripped 5 bases from V and 7 bases from J, with 14 bases between. The CDR3 has 13 amino acids. CDR3 sequence reads: CAISSQTGTGYTF. The CDR3 DNA reads as TGTGCCATCAGTTCCCAAACAGGGACTGGCTACACCTTC.

V usage is TRBV7-8 and J usage is TRBJ2-7; possible D gene TRBD2, 6 bases. This CDR3 region has 14 residues. Germline V gene sequence: CDR1 SGHVS, CDR2 FQNEAQ. The ends were cut back, 1 base at V and 9 bases at J, with 16 bases in the middle. This chain's CDR3 is CASSLVQEGFGQYF. CDR3 nucleotides: TGTGCCAGCAGCTTAGTGCAGGAGGGGTTTGGGCAGTACTTC. The full variable domain, with the rest looked up from reference TRBV7-8 and TRBJ2-7, is GAGVSQSPRYKVAKRGQDVALRCDPISGHVSLFWYQQALGQGPEFLTYFQNEAQLDKSGLPSDRFFAERPEGSVSTLKIQRTQQEDSAVYLCASSLVQEGFGQYFGPGTRLTVT.

This clone was counted once. This chain links TRBV27 with TRBJ2-2; 8 bases are a match to TRBD2. With 8 bases clipped from V and 5 bases from J, the junction kept 7 bases outside the gene matches. From germline, CDR1 is MNHEY and CDR2 SMNVEV (reference sequence). The CDR3 sequence is 14 residues long. The chain's CDR3 is CASSFSGGTGELFF. Written as DNA, the CDR3 is TGTGCCAGCTCGTTTTCGGGGGGGACCGGGGAGCTGTTTTTT.

This clone counts as medium-sized. The chain is built from TRBV4-3 and TRBJ2-2; 8 bases fit TRBD1. CDR1 LGHNA and CDR2 YSLEER come from the germline V gene. Trimming took 1 base from V and 5 from J; bases not matched to a gene: 6. This CDR3 has 16 residues. The CDR3 loop reads CASSQGQGWYTGELFF. The CDR3 nucleotides read TGCGCCAGCAGCCAAGGACAGGGGTGGTATACCGGGGAGCTGTTTTTT.

The table lists this clone with a few counts. The J gene is TRBJ1-1, the V gene TRBV6-1; 8 bases match TRBD1. Germline CDR1 and CDR2: MNHNS and SASEGT. V trimming: 6 bases; J trimming: 11 bases; junction bases outside the gene matches: 5. The CDR3 consists of 11 residues. The CDR3 DNA sequence: TGTGCCAGCAGGGGACAGGTTTGGGCTTTCTTT. Translating gives CASRGQVWAFF.

V usage is TRBV19 and J usage is TRBJ2-5; TRBD2 might be the D (6 bases). Germline assignment: CDR1 LNHDA and CDR2 SQIVND (reference sequence). Deletions cut 5 bases from V and 4 bases from J, with 20 bases between. This CDR3 region has 16 residues. CDR3 sequence reads: CASSADFLRGRETQYF. CDR3 bases: TGTGCCAGTAGTGCCGACTTCCTTCGGGGGAGAGAGACCCAGTACTTC. Drawing the rest from reference TRBV19 and TRBJ2-5, the complete variable domain is DGGITQSPKYLFRKEGQNVTLSCEQNLNHDAMYWYRQDPGQGLRLIYYSQIVNDFQKGDIAEGYSVSREKKESFPLTVTSAQKNPTAFYLCASSADFLRGRETQYFGPGTRLLVL.

This clone was detected only once. The rearrangement joins TRBV7-2 to TRBJ1-2; D not certain. Between the trimmed V and J ends, which lost 4 bases and 6 bases, there was a span of 9 bases. The length of the CDR3 is 12 residues. The germline V gene has CDR1 SGHTA and CDR2 FQGNSA. The CDR3 coding sequence is TGTGCCAGCAGCTACCGAGTGGATGGCTACACCTTC. It translates to CASSYRVDGYTF.

This chain links TRBV4-3 with TRBJ2-3; TRBD2 matches at 11 bases. The CDR3 loop spans 18 amino acids. J was trimmed by 0 bases and V by 2 bases; bases with no gene match: 7. Germline V gene lookup returns CDR1 LGHNA and CDR2 YSLEER. CDR3 DNA sequence: TGCGCCAGCAGCCAAACCCCGACTAGCGGGGCAAGCACAGATACGCAGTATTTT. It yields the protein CASSQTPTSGASTDTQYF.

The V call is TRBV7-6, the J call TRBJ1-2, with 9 positions matching TRBD1. V lost 6 bases to trimming and J lost 5 bases; unmatched junction nucleotides: 13. Germline V lookup: CDR1 SGHVS, CDR2 FNYEAQ. The CDR3 has 16 amino acids. CDR3 residues: CASSQLPGTGMYGYTF. CDR3 DNA sequence: TGTGCCAGCAGTCAACTCCCCGGGACAGGGATGTATGGCTACACCTTC.

The CDR3 region has the DNA TGTGCCAGCAGTTTACAGGGACAAGCGAGGATAAGCTATGGCTACACCTTC. This encodes CASSLQGQARISYGYTF. This chain links TRBV27 with TRBJ1-2; a weak D match, TRBD1 (6 bases). Trimming left V 2 bases short and J 4 bases short, with 20 bases between. Per the germline V gene, CDR1 is MNHEY and CDR2 is SMNVEV (reference sequence). This CDR3 is built from 17 residues.

This chain links TRBV4-3 with TRBJ2-1; the match to TRBD2 covers 10 bases. Germline trimming cut 4 bases from V and 4 bases from J; bases unmatched to any gene: 4. CDR3 length: 15 amino acids. Germline CDR1 and CDR2: LGHNA and YSLEER. CDR3: CASSLLAGGYNEQFF. CDR3 nucleotides: TGCGCCAGCAGCCTATTAGCGGGGGGTTACAATGAGCAGTTCTTC.

Here the CDR3 DNA reads TGTGCCAGCAGCTTAGGTAGCGGTCCATACGAGCAGTACTTC. Translated, it gives CASSLGSGPYEQYF. This chain joins TRBV7-9 and TRBJ2-7; D is perhaps TRBD2 (6 bases). Deletions cut 1 base from V and 4 bases from J, with 11 bases between. Per germline, CDR1 SEHNR and CDR2 FQNEAQ (reference sequence). This CDR3 is built from 14 residues.

This clone is a singleton in its sample. The rearrangement uses TRBV13 and TRBJ2-3; D is unresolved. Looked up from germline, CDR1 is PRHDT and CDR2 is FYEKMQ (reference sequence). There are 15 residues in the CDR3. V dropped 0 bases and J dropped 4 bases, with 11 bases sitting between them. CDR3 amino acids: CASSLGQYSPDTQYF. The DNA for the CDR3 is TGTGCCAGCAGCTTAGGACAGTACTCACCAGATACGCAGTATTTT.

The chain links TRBV30 to TRBJ1-2, with 9 nucleotides matching TRBD1. The germline V gene encodes CDR1 GTSNPN and CDR2 SVGIG (reference sequence). This CDR3 region has 14 residues. V trimming: 2 bases; J trimming: 3 bases; junction bases outside the gene matches: 4. CDR3 nucleotides: TGTGCCTGGAGTTTGGGACAGGGCGACTATGGCTACACCTTC. Protein: CAWSLGQGDYGYTF.

This clone was found once. CDR3 sequence reads: CASSWWDTLNTEAFF. The CDR3 region has the DNA TGTGCCAGCAGCTGGTGGGACACGCTGAACACTGAAGCTTTCTTT. The chain employs TRBV5-6 and TRBJ1-1; weak D call: TRBD1 (6 bases). Trimming shortened V by 3 bases and J by 0 bases, and 12 bases separated the two germline ends. Germline V gene sequence: CDR1 SGHDT, CDR2 YYEEEE. The CDR3 spans 15 residues.

The chain couples TRBV4-3 to TRBJ1-1, with D perhaps matching TRBD1 (5 bases). The ends were cut back, 0 bases at V and 5 bases at J, with 13 bases in the middle. CDR1 LGHNA and CDR2 YSLEER come from the germline V gene. The CDR3 runs to 15 residues. The CDR3 spells CASSQDGGSYTEAFF. The CDR3 region has the DNA TGCGCCAGCAGCCAAGATGGGGGGTCGTATACTGAAGCTTTCTTT.

V and J are TRBV6-5 and TRBJ1-1; D is possibly TRBD1 (5 bases). V was pared by 6 bases and J by 3 bases, with 11 bases between. CDR1 MNHEY and CDR2 SVGAGI come from the germline V gene. The CDR3 is made up of 13 amino acids. CDR3 nucleotide sequence: TGTGCCAGCAGCCCCCGGGGGGACACTGAAGCTTTCTTT. It codes for CASSPRGDTEAFF.

The chain carries TRBV6-5 and TRBJ2-5; TRBD1 matches at 8 bases. Germline trimming cut 6 bases from V and 5 bases from J; bases unmatched to any gene: 11. Germline V gene data show CDR1 as MNHEY and CDR2 as SVGAGI. The CDR3 has 15 residues. In nucleotides, the CDR3 is TGTGCCAGCAGCCTCAATGACAGGGGAGATGAGACCCAGTACTTC. The encoded protein is CASSLNDRGDETQYF.

V gene TRBV9 combines with J gene TRBJ1-1; 9 bases align to TRBD1. The CDR3 consists of 15 residues. The germline V gene has CDR1 SGDLS and CDR2 YYNGEE. The J segment lost 0 bases and the V segment lost 4 bases, leaving 4 bases of the junction unmatched. CDR3 in amino acids: CASSPRTGVNTEAFF. CDR3 in DNA: TGTGCCAGCAGCCCTCGGACAGGGGTGAACACTGAAGCTTTCTTT.

In this sample, this clone turned up a few times. The gene calls are TRBV2 and TRBJ2-3; a possible D gene is TRBD1 (6 bases). Trimming left V 6 bases short and J 4 bases short, with 17 bases between. CDR3 size: 15 residues. Looked up from germline, CDR1 is SNHLY and CDR2 is FYNNEI. The chain's CDR3 is CASSQGQRRADTQYF. CDR3 coding DNA: TGTGCCAGCAGCCAGGGACAAAGAAGGGCAGATACGCAGTATTTT. The complete variable domain, with remaining parts taken from reference TRBV2 and TRBJ2-3, reads EPEVTQTPSHQVTQMGQEVILRCVPISNHLYFYWYRQILGQKVEFLVSFYNNEISEKSEIFDDQFSVERPDGSNFTLKIRSTKLEDSAMYFCASSQGQRRADTQYFGPGTRLTVL.